This TCR beta chain stems from a study of T cell repertoires in cytomegalovirus infection. TCRdb re-analysed the reads in MiXCR, keeping a single row per CDR3 protein. The sample carries approximately 280,000 distinct CDR3 sequences, 22% recorded once. The length of the CDR3 is 16 residues. J gave up 5 bases and V 6 bases, and 7 bases lay outside the gene matches. This clonotype was counted ten times or more. The antigen is unknown. Material: cultured PBMCs, obtained from culture after CMV antigen stimulation. This rearrangement joins TRBV12-3 or TRBV12-4 to TRBJ2-2; 12 bases match TRBD2. The clonotype originates from a human donor in good health (CMV status not recorded). Some clones in this sample may be carry-over from other donors' samples. DNA for the CDR3: TGTGCCAGCAGCTCCCCGACTAGCGGGAGTACCGGGGAGCTGTTTTTT. Translating it yields CASSSPTSGSTGELFF.